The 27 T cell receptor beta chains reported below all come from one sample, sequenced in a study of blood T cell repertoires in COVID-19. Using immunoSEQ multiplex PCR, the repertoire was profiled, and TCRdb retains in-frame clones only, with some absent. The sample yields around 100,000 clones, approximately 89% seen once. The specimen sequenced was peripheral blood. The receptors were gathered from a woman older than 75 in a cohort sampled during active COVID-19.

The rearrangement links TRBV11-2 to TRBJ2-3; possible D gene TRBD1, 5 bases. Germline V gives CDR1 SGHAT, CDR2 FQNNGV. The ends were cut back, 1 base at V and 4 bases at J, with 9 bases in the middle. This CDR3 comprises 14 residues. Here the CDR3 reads CASSLGRGSDTQYF. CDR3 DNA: TGTGCCAGCAGCTTAGGAAGGGGATCAGATACGCAGTATTTT.

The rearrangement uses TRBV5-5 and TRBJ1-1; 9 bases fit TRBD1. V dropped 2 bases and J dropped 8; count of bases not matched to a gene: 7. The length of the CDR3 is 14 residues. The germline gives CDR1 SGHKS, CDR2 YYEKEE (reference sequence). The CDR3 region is CASSFGQGFGEAFF. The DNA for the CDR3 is TGTGCCAGCAGCTTCGGACAGGGGTTTGGGGAAGCTTTCTTT.

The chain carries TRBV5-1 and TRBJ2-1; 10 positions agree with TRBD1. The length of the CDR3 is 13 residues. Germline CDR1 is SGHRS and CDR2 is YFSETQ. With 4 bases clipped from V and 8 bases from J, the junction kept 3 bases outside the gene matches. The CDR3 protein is CASSRDRGDEQFF. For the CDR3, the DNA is TGCGCCAGCAGCCGGGACAGGGGTGATGAGCAGTTCTTC.

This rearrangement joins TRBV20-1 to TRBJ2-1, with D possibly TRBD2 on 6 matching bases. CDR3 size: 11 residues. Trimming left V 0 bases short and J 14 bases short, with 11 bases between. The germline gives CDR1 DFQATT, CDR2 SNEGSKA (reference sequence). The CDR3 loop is CSARDQPGEFF. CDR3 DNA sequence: TGCAGTGCTAGAGATCAACCGGGGGAGTTCTTC.

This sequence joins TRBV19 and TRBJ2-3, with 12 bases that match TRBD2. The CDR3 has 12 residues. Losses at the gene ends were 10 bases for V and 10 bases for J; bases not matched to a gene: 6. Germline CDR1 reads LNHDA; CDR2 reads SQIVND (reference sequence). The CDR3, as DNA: TGTGCCACCGAACTAGCGGGAGGTGCGCAGTATTTT. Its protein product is CATELAGGAQYF. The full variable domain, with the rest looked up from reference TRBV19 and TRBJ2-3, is DGGITQSPKYLFRKEGQNVTLSCEQNLNHDAMYWYRQDPGQGLRLIYYSQIVNDFQKGDIAEGYSVSREKKESFPLTVTSAQKNPTAFYLCATELAGGAQYFGPGTRLTVL.

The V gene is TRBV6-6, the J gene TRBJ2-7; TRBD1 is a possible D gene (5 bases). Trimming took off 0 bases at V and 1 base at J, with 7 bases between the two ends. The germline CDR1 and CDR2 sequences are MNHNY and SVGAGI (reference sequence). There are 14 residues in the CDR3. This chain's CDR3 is CASSYSTESYEQYF. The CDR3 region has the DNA TGTGCCAGCAGTTACTCGACAGAGTCCTACGAGCAGTACTTC.

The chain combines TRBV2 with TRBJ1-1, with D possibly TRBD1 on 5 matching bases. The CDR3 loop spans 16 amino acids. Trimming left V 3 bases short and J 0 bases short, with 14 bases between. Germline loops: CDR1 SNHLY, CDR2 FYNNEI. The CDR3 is CASSDAFGALNTEAFF. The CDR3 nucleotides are TGTGCCAGCAGTGACGCTTTTGGGGCTTTGAACACTGAAGCTTTCTTT.

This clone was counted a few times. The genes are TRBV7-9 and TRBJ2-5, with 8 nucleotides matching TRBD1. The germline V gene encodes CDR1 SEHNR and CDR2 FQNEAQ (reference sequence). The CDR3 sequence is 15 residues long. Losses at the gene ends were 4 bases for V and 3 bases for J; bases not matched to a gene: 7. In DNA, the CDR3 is TGTGCCAGCAGCTCACGGACAGGGAGTGAAGAGACCCAGTACTTC. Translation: CASSSRTGSEETQYF.

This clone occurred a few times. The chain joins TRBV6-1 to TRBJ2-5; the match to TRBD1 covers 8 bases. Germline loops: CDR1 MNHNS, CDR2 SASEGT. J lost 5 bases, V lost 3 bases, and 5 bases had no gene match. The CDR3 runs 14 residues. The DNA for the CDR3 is TGTGCCAGCAGTGAGGACAGGGTGGGGGAGACCCAGTACTTC. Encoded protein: CASSEDRVGETQYF.

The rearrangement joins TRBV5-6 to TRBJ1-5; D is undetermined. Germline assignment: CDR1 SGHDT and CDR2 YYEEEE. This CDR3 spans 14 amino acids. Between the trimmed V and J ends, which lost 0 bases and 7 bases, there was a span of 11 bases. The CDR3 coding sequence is TGTGCCAGCAGCTTGGTACAATTAAGACAGCCCCAGCATTTT. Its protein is CASSLVQLRQPQHF.

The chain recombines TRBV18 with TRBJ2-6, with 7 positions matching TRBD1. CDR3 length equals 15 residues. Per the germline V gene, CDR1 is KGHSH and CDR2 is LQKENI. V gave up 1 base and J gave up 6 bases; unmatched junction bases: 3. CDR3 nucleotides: TGTGCCAGCTCACCACTGACAGGGTCGGCCAACGTCCTGACTTTC. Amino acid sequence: CASSPLTGSANVLTF. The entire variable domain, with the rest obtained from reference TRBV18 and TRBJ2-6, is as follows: NAGVMQNPRHLVRRRGQEARLRCSPMKGHSHVYWYRQLPEEGLKFMVYLQKENIIDESGMPKERFSAEFPKEGPSILRIQQVVRGDSAAYFCASSPLTGSANVLTFGAGSRLTVL.

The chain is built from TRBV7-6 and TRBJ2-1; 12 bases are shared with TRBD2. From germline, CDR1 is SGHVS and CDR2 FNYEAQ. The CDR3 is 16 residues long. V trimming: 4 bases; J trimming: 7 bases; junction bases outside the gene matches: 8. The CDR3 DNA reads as TGTGCCAGCAGCTCTACAGGACTAGCGGGATTAAATGAGCAGTTCTTC. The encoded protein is CASSSTGLAGLNEQFF.

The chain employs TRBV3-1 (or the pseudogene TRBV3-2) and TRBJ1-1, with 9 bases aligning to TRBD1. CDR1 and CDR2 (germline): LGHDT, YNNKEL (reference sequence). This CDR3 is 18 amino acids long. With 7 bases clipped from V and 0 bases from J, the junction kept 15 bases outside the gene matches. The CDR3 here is CASNLKSGTGKMNTEAFF. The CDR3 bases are TGTGCCAGCAACCTAAAATCCGGGACAGGGAAAATGAACACTGAAGCTTTCTTT.

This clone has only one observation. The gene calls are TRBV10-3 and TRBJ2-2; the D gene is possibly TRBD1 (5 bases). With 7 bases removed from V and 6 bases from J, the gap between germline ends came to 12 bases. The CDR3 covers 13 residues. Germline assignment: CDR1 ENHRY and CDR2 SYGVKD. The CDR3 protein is CAINQGGAGELFF. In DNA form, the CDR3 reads TGTGCCATCAACCAGGGTGGCGCCGGGGAGCTGTTTTTT.

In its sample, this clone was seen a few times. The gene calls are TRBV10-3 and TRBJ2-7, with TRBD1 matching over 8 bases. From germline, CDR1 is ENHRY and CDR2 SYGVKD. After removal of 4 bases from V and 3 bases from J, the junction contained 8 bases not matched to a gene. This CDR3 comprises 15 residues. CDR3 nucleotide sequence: TGTGCCATCAGTGGGTCGACAGGGGAACTCTACGAGCAGTACTTC. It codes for CAISGSTGELYEQYF.

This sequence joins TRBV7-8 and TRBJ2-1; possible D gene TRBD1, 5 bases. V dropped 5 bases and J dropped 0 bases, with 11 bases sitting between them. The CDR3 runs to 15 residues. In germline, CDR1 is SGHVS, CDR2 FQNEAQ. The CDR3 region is CASSRDSSSYNEQFF. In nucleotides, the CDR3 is TGTGCCAGCAGCCGAGACAGTAGCTCCTACAATGAGCAGTTCTTC.

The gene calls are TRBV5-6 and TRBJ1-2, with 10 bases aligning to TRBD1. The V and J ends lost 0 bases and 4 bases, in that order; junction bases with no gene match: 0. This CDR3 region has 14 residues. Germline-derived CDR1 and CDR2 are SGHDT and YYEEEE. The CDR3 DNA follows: TGTGCCAGCAGCTTGGGACAGGGGGCCTATGGCTACACCTTC. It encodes CASSLGQGAYGYTF.

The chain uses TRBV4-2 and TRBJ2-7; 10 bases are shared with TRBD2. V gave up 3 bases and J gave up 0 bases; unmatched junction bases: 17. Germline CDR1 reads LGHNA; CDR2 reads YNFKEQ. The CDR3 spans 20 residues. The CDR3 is CASSHRNSGRPSGSSYEQYF. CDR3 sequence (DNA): TGTGCCAGCAGCCATAGGAATAGCGGGAGGCCCTCAGGAAGCTCCTACGAGCAGTACTTC.

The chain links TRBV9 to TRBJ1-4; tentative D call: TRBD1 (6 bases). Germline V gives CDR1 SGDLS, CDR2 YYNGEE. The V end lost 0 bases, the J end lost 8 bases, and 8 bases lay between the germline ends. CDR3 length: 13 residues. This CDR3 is CASSVGDREKLFF. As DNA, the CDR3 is TGTGCCAGCAGCGTAGGAGACAGGGAAAAACTGTTTTTT.

CDR3 in DNA: TGCGCCAGCAGAATGACGGGGTCCGTTGATTATGGCTACACCTTC. Amino acid sequence: CASRMTGSVDYGYTF. V and J are TRBV5-1 and TRBJ1-2; unclear D gene. Germline V gene lookup returns CDR1 SGHRS and CDR2 YFSETQ. This CDR3 contains 15 residues. V was shortened by 5 bases and J by 5 bases, with 19 bases between the two germline ends.

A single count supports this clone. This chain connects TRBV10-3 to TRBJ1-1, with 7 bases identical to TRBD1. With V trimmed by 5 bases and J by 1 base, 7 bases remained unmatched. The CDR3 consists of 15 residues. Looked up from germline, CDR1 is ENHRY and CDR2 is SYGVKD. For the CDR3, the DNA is TGTGCCATCAGTACTACGACAGGGAGGAACACTGAAGCTTTCTTT. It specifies CAISTTTGRNTEAFF.

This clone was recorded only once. CDR3 protein: CASSTGYGYTF. In DNA, the CDR3 is TGTGCCAGCAGTACAGGGTATGGCTACACCTTC. The chain has TRBV6-4 and TRBJ1-2; a weak D match, TRBD1 (6 bases). Germline V lookup: CDR1 MRHNA, CDR2 SNTAGT. The CDR3 spans 11 residues. V was shortened by 5 bases and J by 5 bases, with 6 bases between the two germline ends.

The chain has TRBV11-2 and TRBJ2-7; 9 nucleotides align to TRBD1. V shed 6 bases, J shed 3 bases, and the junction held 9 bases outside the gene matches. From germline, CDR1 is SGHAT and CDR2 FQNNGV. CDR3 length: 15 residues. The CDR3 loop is CASSEPGQGYYEQYF. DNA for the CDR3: TGTGCCAGCAGTGAACCGGGACAGGGATACTACGAGCAGTACTTC.

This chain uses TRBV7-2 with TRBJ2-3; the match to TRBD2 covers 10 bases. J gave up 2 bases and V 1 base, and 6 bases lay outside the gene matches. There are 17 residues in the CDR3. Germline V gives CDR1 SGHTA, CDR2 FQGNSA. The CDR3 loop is CASSLVASGSYTDTQYF. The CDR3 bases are TGTGCCAGCAGCTTAGTCGCTAGCGGGAGCTACACAGATACGCAGTATTTT.

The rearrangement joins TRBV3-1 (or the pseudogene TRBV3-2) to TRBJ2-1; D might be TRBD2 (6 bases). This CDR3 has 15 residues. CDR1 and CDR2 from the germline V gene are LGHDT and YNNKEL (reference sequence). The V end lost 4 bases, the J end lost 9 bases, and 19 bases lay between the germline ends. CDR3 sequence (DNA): TGTGCCAGCAGCCCCTCGACTAGTCCGAGCTTTGAGCAGTTCTTC. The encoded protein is CASSPSTSPSFEQFF.

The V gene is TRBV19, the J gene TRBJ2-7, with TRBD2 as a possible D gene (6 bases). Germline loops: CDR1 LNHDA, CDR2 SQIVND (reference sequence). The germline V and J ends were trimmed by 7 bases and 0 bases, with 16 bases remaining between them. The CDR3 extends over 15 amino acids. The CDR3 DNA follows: TGTGCCAGTACCGAAAGCGGGCGTAGCTCCTACGAGCAGTACTTC. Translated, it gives CASTESGRSSYEQYF.

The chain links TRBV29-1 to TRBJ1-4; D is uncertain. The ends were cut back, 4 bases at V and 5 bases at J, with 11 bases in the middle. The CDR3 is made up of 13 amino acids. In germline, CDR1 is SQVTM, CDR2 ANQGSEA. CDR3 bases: TGCAGCGTTGCGAGTACAGTCAATGAAAAACTGTTTTTT. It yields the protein CSVASTVNEKLFF.